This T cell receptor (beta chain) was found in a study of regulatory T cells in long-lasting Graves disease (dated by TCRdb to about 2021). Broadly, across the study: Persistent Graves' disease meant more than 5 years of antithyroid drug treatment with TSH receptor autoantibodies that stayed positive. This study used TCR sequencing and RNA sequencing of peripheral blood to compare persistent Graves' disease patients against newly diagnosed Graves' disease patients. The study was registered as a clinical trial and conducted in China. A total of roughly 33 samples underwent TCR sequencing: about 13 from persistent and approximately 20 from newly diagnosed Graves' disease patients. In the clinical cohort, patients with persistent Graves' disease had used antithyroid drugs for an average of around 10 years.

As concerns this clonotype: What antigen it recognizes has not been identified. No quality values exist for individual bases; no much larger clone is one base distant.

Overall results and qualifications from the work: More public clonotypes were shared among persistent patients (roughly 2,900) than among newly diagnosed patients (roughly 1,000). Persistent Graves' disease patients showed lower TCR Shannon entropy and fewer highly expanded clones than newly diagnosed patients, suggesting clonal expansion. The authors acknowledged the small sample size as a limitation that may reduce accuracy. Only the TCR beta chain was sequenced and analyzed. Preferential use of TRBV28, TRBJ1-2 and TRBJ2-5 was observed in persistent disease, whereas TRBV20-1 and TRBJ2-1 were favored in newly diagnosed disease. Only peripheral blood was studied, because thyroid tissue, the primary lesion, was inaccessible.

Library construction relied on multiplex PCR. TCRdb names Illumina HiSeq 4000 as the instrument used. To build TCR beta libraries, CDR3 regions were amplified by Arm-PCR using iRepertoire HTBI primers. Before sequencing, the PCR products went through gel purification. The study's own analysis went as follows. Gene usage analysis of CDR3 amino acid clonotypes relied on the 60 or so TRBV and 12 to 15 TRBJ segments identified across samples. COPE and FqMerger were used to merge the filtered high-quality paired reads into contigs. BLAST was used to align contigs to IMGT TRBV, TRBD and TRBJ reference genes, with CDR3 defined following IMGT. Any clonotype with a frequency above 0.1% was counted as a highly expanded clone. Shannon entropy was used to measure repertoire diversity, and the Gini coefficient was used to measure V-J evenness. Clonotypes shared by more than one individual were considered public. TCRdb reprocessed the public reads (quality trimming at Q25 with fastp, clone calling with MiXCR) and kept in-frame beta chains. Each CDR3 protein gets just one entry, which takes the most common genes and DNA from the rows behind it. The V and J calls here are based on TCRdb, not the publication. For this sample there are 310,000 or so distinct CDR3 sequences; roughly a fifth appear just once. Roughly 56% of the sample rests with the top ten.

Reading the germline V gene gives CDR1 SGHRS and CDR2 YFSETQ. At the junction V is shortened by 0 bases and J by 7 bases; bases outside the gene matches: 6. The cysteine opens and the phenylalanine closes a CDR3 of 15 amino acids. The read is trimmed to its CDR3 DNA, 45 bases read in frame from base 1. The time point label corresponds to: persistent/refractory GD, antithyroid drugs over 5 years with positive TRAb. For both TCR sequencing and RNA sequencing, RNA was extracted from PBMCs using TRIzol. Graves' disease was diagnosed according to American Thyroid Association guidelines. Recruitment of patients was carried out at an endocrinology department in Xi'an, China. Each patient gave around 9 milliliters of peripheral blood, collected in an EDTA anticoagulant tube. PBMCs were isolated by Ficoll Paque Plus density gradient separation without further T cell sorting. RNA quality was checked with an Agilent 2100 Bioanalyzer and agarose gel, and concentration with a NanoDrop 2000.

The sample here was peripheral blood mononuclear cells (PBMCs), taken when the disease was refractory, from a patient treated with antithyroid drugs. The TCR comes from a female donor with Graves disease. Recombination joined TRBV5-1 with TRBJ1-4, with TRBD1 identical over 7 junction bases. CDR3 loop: CASSLAQGGIEKLFF. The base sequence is TGCGCCAGCAGCTTGGCCCAGGGGGGGATTGAAAAACTGTTTTTT.